This T cell receptor (beta chain) was recorded in a study of response to subunit inactivated influenza vaccine. Notes on the study in general: Each seasonal influenza vaccination recruits few new T cells, the authors suggested.

The germline V gene encodes CDR1 SGHVS and CDR2 FNYEAQ. J lost 5 bases, V lost 3 bases, and 10 bases had no gene match. This CDR3 comprises 16 residues. This clonotype was detected only a few times. Its antigen is not known. TCRdb processed the RT-PCR reads anew with MiXCR; each CDR3 protein has one entry. The table includes 650,000 to 850,000 distinct CDR3 sequences, approximately 14% detected once. The material sequenced was PBMCs from blood, taken 14 to 15 days before vaccination. This chain uses TRBV7-6 with TRBJ2-3, with 8 positions matching TRBD2. The sequence derives from a man aged 50 to 60 who received an inactivated influenza vaccine. DNA for the CDR3: TGTGCCAGCAGCTTTATGACGGGGGGGACGGGAGATACGCAGTATTTT. Its protein product is CASSFMTGGTGDTQYF.